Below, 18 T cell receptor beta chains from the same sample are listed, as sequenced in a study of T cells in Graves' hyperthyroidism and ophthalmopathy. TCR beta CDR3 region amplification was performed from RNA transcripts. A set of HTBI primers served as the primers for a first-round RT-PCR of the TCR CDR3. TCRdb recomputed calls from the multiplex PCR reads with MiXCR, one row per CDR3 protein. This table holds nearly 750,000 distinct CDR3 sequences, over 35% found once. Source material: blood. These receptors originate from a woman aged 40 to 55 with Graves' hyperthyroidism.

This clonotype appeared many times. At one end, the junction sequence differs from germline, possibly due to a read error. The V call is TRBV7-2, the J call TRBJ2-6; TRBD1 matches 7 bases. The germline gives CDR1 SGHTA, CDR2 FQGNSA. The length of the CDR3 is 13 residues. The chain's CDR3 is CASSPQGVNVLTF. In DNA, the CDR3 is TGTGCCAGCAGCCCCCAGGGGGTCAACGTCCTGACTTTC. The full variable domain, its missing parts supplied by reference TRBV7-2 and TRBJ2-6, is GAGVSQSPSNKVTEKGKDVELRCDPISGHTALYWYRQSLGQGLEFLIYFQGNSAPDKSGLPSDRFSAERTGGSVSTLTIQRTQQEDSAVYLCASSPQGVNVLTFGAGSRLTVL.

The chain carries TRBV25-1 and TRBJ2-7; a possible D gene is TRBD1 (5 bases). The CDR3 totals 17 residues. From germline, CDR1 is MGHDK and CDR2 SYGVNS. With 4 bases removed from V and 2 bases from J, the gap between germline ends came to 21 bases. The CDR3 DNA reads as TGTGCCAGCAGTGGGGGCGGAAGGGCACCCTCAGCCTACGAGCAGTACTTC. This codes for CASSGGGRAPSAYEQYF.

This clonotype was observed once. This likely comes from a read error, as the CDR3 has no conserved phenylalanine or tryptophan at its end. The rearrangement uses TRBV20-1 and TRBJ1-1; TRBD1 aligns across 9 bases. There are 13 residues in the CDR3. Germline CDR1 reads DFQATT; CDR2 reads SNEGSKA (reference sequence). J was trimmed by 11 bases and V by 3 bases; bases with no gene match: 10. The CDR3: CSASGLGQGFAFL. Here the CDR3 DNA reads TGCAGTGCTAGTGGTTTGGGACAGGGTTTCGCTTTCCTT.

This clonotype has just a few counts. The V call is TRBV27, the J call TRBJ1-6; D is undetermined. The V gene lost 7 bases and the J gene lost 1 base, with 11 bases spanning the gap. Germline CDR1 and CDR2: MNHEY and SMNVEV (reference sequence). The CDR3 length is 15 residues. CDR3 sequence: CASNLMGSYNSPLHF. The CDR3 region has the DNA TGTGCCAGCAACTTGATGGGTTCCTATAATTCACCCCTCCACTTT.

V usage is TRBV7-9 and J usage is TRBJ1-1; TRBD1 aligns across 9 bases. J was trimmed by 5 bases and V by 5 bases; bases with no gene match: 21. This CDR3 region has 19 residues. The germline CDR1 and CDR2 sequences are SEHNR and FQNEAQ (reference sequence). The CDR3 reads CASSRETGPRGTGSTEAFF. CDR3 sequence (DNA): TGTGCCAGCAGCCGCGAAACTGGGCCCCGGGGGACAGGGTCGACTGAAGCTTTCTTT.

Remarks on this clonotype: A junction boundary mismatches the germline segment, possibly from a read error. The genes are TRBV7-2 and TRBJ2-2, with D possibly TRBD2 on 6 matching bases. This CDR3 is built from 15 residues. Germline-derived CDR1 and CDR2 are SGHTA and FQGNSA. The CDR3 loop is CASSLAWAGSGGLFF. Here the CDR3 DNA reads TGTGCCAGCAGCTTGGCCTGGGCAGGATCCGGGGGGCTGTTTTTT. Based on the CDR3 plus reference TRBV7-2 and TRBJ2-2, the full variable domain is GAGVSQSPSNKVTEKGKDVELRCDPISGHTALYWYRQSLGQGLEFLIYFQGNSAPDKSGLPSDRFSAERTGGSVSTLTIQRTQQEDSAVYLCASSLAWAGSGGLFFGEGSRLTVL.

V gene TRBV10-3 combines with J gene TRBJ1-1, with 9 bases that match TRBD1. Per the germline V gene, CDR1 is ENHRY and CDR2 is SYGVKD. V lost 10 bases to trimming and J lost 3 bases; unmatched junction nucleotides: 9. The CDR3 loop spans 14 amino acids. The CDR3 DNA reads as TGTGCCAGCAGGGGGACAGGGTACGACACTGAAGCTTTCTTT. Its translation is CASRGTGYDTEAFF.

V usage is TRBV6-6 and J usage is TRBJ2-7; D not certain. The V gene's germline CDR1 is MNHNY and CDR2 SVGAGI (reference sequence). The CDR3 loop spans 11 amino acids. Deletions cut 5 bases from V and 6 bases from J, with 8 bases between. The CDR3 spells CASSRASEQYF. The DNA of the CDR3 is TGTGCCAGCAGTAGGGCGTCCGAGCAGTACTTC.

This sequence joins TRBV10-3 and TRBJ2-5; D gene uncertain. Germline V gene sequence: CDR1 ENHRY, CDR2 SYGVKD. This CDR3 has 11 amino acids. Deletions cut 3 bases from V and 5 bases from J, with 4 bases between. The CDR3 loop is CAISEMETQYF. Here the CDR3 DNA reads TGTGCCATCAGTGAAATGGAGACCCAGTACTTC.

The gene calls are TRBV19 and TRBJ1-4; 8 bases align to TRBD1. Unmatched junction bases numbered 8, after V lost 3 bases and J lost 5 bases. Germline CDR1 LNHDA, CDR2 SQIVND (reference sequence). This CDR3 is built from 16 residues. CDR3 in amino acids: CASSMSGTGNNEKLFF. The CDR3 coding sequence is TGTGCCAGTAGTATGTCCGGGACAGGCAACAATGAAAAACTGTTTTTT.

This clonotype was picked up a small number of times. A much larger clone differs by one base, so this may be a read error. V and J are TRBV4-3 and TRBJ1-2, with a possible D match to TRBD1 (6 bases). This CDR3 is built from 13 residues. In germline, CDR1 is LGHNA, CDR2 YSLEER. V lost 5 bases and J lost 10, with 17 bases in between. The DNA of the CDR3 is TGCGCCAGCAGCGCCTTATGGGACAAGGTCTACACCTTC. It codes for CASSALWDKVYTF.

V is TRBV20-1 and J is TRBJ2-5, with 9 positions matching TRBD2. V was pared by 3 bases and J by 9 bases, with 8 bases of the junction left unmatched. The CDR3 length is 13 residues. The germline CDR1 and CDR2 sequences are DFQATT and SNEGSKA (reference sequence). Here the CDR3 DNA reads TGCAGTGCTAGGGCCGGCGGCGGGAGGGCCCAGTACTTC. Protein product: CSARAGGGRAQYF.

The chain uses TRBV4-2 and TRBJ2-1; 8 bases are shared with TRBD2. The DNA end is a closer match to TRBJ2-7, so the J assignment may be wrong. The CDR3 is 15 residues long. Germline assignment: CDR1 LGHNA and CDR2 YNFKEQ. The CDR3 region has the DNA TGTGCCAGCAGCCTCAGCGGGAGCTCCTACAATGAGCAGTACTTC. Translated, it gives CASSLSGSSYNEQYF.

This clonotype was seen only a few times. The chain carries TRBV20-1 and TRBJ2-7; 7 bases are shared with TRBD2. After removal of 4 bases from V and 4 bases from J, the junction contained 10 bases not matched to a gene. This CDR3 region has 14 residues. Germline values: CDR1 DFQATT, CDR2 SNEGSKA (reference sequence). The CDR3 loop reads CSANGDGGVYEQYF. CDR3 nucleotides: TGCAGTGCTAACGGTGATGGGGGGGTATACGAGCAGTACTTC.

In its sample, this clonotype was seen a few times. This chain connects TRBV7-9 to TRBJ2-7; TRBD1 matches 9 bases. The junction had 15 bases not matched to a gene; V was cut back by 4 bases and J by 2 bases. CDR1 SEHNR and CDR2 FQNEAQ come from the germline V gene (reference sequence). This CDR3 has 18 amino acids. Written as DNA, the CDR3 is TGTGCCAGCAGCTCCGGGGAACCGGACAGGGGTGAACCCTACGAGCAGTACTTC. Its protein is CASSSGEPDRGEPYEQYF. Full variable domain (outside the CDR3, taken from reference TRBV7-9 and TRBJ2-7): DTGVSQNPRHKITKRGQNVTFRCDPISEHNRLYWYRQTLGQGPEFLTYFQNEAQLEKSRLLSDRFSAERPKGSFSTLEIQRTEQGDSAMYLCASSSGEPDRGEPYEQYFGPGTRLTVT.

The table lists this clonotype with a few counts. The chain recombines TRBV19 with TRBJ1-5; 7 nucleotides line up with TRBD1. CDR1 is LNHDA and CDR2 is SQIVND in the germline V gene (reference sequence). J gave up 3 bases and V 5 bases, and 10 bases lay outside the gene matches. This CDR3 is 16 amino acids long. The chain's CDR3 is CASSSPPGQINQPQHF. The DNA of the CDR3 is TGTGCCAGTAGTTCACCACCGGGACAGATCAATCAGCCCCAGCATTTT.

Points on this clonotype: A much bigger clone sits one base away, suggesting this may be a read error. The CDR3 nucleotides read TGTGCCAGCATCGGACTAGCGGAAGAGACCCAGTACTTC. Its translation: CASIGLAEETQYF. The V gene is TRBV9, the J gene TRBJ2-5, with 10 bases matching TRBD2. Germline V gene sequence: CDR1 SGDLS, CDR2 YYNGEE. With V trimmed by 6 bases and J by 3 bases, 2 bases remained unmatched. The CDR3 length is 13 residues.

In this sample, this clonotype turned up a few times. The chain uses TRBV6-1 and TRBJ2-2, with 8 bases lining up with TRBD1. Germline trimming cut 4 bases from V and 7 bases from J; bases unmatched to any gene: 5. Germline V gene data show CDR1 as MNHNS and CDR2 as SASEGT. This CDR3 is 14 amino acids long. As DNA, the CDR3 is TGTGCCAGCAGTGCCACGGACAGGGACGGGGAGCTGTTTTTT. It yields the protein CASSATDRDGELFF.